This T cell receptor beta chain was sequenced in a study of blood T cell repertoires in COVID-19. Study-wide context: The analysed material was cDNA or gDNA that came from T cells, B-cell-depleted T cells, or PBMCs.

Trimming took 4 bases from V and 5 from J, leaving 14 bases between them. From germline, CDR1 is LNHDA and CDR2 SQIVND (reference sequence). This CDR3 region has 15 residues. Assay used: immunoSEQ multiplex PCR; TCRdb lists only in-frame clones, some missing. The sample lists about 260,000 clones, about 86% occurring once. The source of this sequence is a man aged 18-30 years with active or convalescent COVID-19. The chain uses TRBV19 and TRBJ2-2; a possible D gene is TRBD2 (6 bases). The sequencing input was peripheral blood. In DNA form, the CDR3 reads TGTGCCAGTAGTAGAACGCGGGATGCGACCGGGGAGCTGTTTTTT. Its translation: CASSRTRDATGELFF.